Given below is one T cell receptor beta chain in context. The target antigen is unknown. The donors, all healthy, were Caucasians living in Russia, aged 6 to 90. Peripheral blood, around 10 milliliters per donor, was collected. Per sample, no less than 5 micrograms of total RNA were extracted. This specimen comes from a study of blood T cells in healthy people across ages. Study-wide results and limits: Older age went with lower TCR beta diversity per million T cells, in a roughly linear way.

The use of a sample-barcoded 5' primer and a J-beta primer mix characterized a second PCR of about 7 to 12 cycles. MiXCR, applied by TCRdb to the 5' RACE reads, yields one record per CDR3 protein. The sample yields 1.5 million or so distinct CDR3 sequences, around 39% seen once. Sequencing was performed on blood. The source of this sequence is a woman aged 18-29 years in good health.

CDR3 in amino acids: CASSWGQGGDEKLFF. Here the CDR3 DNA reads TGTGCCAGCAGCTGGGGACAGGGAGGTGATGAAAAACTGTTTTTT. This chain uses TRBV7-9 with TRBJ1-4; 9 bases match TRBD1. Trimming took 4 bases from V and 6 from J; bases not matched to a gene: 6. Germline lookup yields CDR1 SEHNR and CDR2 FQNEAQ (reference sequence). The CDR3 sequence is 15 residues long.